This entry concerns a single T cell receptor (beta chain). No antigen is known for it. This sample was taken from a study of T cell repertoires in cytomegalovirus infection. TCRdb called the reads again in MiXCR, with one record for every CDR3 protein. The top ten hold around two fifths of the sample, which has over 95,000 distinct CDR3 sequences, under 35% seen once. This TCR was sampled from a human donor in good health (CMV status not recorded). Some clones in this sample may be carry-over from other donors' samples. Sequencing was performed on CD8+ T cells from cultured PBMCs, taken from culture after CMV antigen stimulation.

The CDR3 region has the DNA TGCGCCAGCGGGGACACGAGCTCCTATAATTCACCCCTCCACTTT. It translates to CASGDTSSYNSPLHF. The chain carries TRBV4-3 and TRBJ1-6; TRBD1 might be the D (6 bases). Trimming removed 8 bases from V and 0 bases from J, with 11 bases in between. Looked up from germline, CDR1 is LGHNA and CDR2 is YSLEER. This CDR3 contains 15 residues.